These 32 T cell receptor beta chains originate from one sample sequenced in a study of blood T cell repertoires in COVID-19. Sequencing was performed with immunoSEQ multiplex PCR; in TCRdb, only in-frame clones are kept and a portion is missing. Found here are 200,000 to 250,000 clones, just under 90% of them singletons; the top ten hold roughly 0.95%. What was sequenced was PBMCs or T cells enriched from blood (not recorded which). Source of these receptors: a man in his fifties who had been exposed to COVID-19.

The V and J genes are TRBV18 and TRBJ1-1; D is ambiguous. The germline gives CDR1 KGHSH, CDR2 LQKENI. V gave up 2 bases and J gave up 1 base, with 5 bases separating them. The CDR3 spans 13 residues. The CDR3 bases are TGTGCCAGCTCACCATATAAGAACACTGAAGCTTTCTTT. Translated: CASSPYKNTEAFF.

This rearrangement joins TRBV19 to TRBJ2-1; 7 bases fit TRBD2. CDR1 is LNHDA, CDR2 SQIVND, per germline (reference sequence). This CDR3 is built from 17 residues. The V gene end was trimmed by 1 base and the J gene end by 6 bases; junction bases not matched to a gene: 12. The CDR3 loop reads CASSIGTSDRIPNEQFF. Here the CDR3 DNA reads TGTGCCAGTAGTATAGGCACTAGCGATCGAATCCCCAATGAGCAGTTCTTC.

This chain connects TRBV5-5 to TRBJ2-1; D ambiguous. The ends were cut back, 0 bases at V and 5 bases at J, with 6 bases in the middle. The CDR3 has 13 amino acids. The germline V gene has CDR1 SGHKS and CDR2 YYEKEE (reference sequence). CDR3 bases: TGTGCCAGCAGCTTGGGCGGAGACAATGAGCAGTTCTTC. Its translation: CASSLGGDNEQFF. Together with reference TRBV5-5 and TRBJ2-1, the CDR3 gives the full variable domain: DAGVTQSPTHLIKTRGQQVTLRCSPISGHKSVSWYQQVLGQGPQFIFQYYEKEERGRGNFPDRFSARQFPNYSSELNVNALLLGDSALYLCASSLGGDNEQFFGPGTRLTVL.

V usage is TRBV2 and J usage is TRBJ2-4; D might be TRBD1 (6 bases). The ends were cut back, 5 bases at V and 1 base at J, with 15 bases in the middle. Germline assignment: CDR1 SNHLY and CDR2 FYNNEI. The CDR3 spans 16 residues. CDR3 amino acids: CASSPTQGYAKNIQYF. CDR3 coding DNA: TGTGCCAGCAGTCCGACACAGGGCTACGCCAAAAACATTCAGTACTTC. The variable domain in full, completed from reference TRBV2 and TRBJ2-4, reads EPEVTQTPSHQVTQMGQEVILRCVPISNHLYFYWYRQILGQKVEFLVSFYNNEISEKSEIFDDQFSVERPDGSNFTLKIRSTKLEDSAMYFCASSPTQGYAKNIQYFGAGTRLSVL.

The rearrangement links TRBV30 to TRBJ1-1, with a weak D call TRBD1 (6 bases). V lost 5 bases to trimming and J lost 7 bases, with 17 bases between them. The germline V gene encodes CDR1 GTSNPN and CDR2 SVGIG (reference sequence). This CDR3 has 13 residues. The CDR3 coding sequence is TGTGCCTGGTTCAAGGTGGGGGGGCTTGAAGCTTTCTTT. Amino acids: CAWFKVGGLEAFF.

In this sample, this clone turned up a few times. The chain links TRBV28 to TRBJ2-7, with 12 bases fitting TRBD2. CDR1 is MDHEN, CDR2 SYDVKM, per germline. The trim removed 4 bases at V and 7 bases at J, leaving 8 bases unmatched. The CDR3 length is 15 residues. The DNA for the CDR3 is TGTGCCAGCAGTTCACCCTCTGGACTAGCGGGAGAGCAGTACGTC. It yields the protein CASSSPSGLAGEQYV.

This sequence joins TRBV5-1 and TRBJ2-3; 8 nucleotides agree with TRBD2. Germline V CDR1 and CDR2: SGHRS, YFSETQ. The CDR3 covers 15 residues. The V segment lost 2 bases and the J segment 2 bases; nucleotides outside the gene matches: 4. DNA of the CDR3: TGCGCCAGCAGCTTAAGCGGGGGACTCACAGATACGCAGTATTTT. This gives the protein CASSLSGGLTDTQYF.

This clone was observed once. This chain links TRBV3-1 (or the pseudogene TRBV3-2) with TRBJ2-5, with 7 bases lining up with TRBD1. The junction had 7 bases not matched to a gene; V was cut back by 3 bases and J by 6 bases. CDR3 length: 14 residues. Per the germline V gene, CDR1 is LGHDT and CDR2 is YNNKEL (reference sequence). The CDR3 spells CASSQNQGVKTQYF. CDR3 DNA sequence: TGTGCCAGCAGCCAGAATCAGGGGGTAAAGACCCAGTACTTC.

This clone was observed a handful of times. One junction end does not reproduce the germline sequence, and a read error may be involved. The CDR3 loop is CSSGPTPGANVLTF. The CDR3 DNA follows: TGCTCCAGCGGTCCGACACCTGGGGCCAACGTCCTGACTTTC. This chain joins TRBV5-1 and TRBJ2-6; D may be TRBD2 (5 bases). CDR1 SGHRS and CDR2 YFSETQ come from the germline V gene. The CDR3 runs 14 residues.

The CDR3: CASSVGGPNTEAFF. CDR3 nucleotides: TGTGCCAGCTCGGTAGGTGGGCCGAACACTGAAGCTTTCTTT. The rearrangement links TRBV28 to TRBJ1-1; D is undetermined. V was clipped by 8 bases and J by 1 base, with 14 bases between them. The CDR3 spans 14 residues. Germline values: CDR1 MDHEN, CDR2 SYDVKM.

The V and J genes are TRBV4-1 and TRBJ1-5, with a weak D call TRBD1 (5 bases). Germline assignment: CDR1 MGHRA and CDR2 YSYEKL. The CDR3 runs to 16 residues. V was clipped by 1 base and J by 6 bases, with 16 bases between them. Here the CDR3 DNA reads TGCGCCAGCAGCCAAGGACCTACGACAGCCGGTCAGCCCCAGCATTTT. Amino acids: CASSQGPTTAGQPQHF.

This chain connects TRBV2 to TRBJ1-2, with D hard to call. V was trimmed by 1 base and J by 7 bases, leaving 19 bases between them. The CDR3 totals 16 residues. In germline, CDR1 is SNHLY, CDR2 FYNNEI. The CDR3 loop reads CASSEGPNEGIRGYTF. CDR3 DNA: TGTGCCAGCAGTGAAGGGCCGAACGAGGGAATTCGTGGCTACACCTTC.

The chain recombines TRBV18 with TRBJ2-5; the D gene is possibly TRBD1 (5 bases). CDR3 length: 13 residues. From germline, CDR1 is KGHSH and CDR2 LQKENI. Trimming shortened V by 1 base and J by 9 bases, and 12 bases separated the two germline ends. The CDR3 reads CASSPQGRAAQYF. The DNA of the CDR3 is TGTGCCAGCTCACCACAGGGCAGGGCGGCCCAGTACTTC. Looking up the rest from reference TRBV18 and TRBJ2-5 gives the full variable domain: NAGVMQNPRHLVRRRGQEARLRCSPMKGHSHVYWYRQLPEEGLKFMVYLQKENIIDESGMPKERFSAEFPKEGPSILRIQQVVRGDSAAYFCASSPQGRAAQYFGPGTRLLVL.

The V gene is TRBV7-9, the J gene TRBJ1-2; D might be TRBD1 (6 bases). The CDR3 is 14 amino acids. Germline-derived CDR1 and CDR2 are SEHNR and FQNEAQ (reference sequence). Trimming stripped 1 base from V and 2 bases from J, with 8 bases between. The CDR3 loop is CASSLGQENYGYTF. In DNA form, the CDR3 reads TGTGCCAGCAGCTTAGGACAGGAGAACTATGGCTACACCTTC.

The chain employs TRBV6-5 and TRBJ1-1; D is perhaps TRBD1 (6 bases). V lost 2 bases and J 5 bases, leaving 9 bases between the germline ends. CDR1 and CDR2 from the germline V gene are MNHEY and SVGAGI. CDR3 size: 13 residues. This CDR3 reads CASSYRQDTEAFF. CDR3 nucleotide sequence: TGTGCCAGCAGTTACCGACAGGATACTGAAGCTTTCTTT.

V gene TRBV28 combines with J gene TRBJ1-1, with 7 bases fitting TRBD1. J lost 6 bases, V lost 2 bases, and 3 bases had no gene match. This CDR3 contains 13 residues. The germline CDR1 and CDR2 sequences are MDHEN and SYDVKM. The CDR3 DNA reads as TGTGCCAGCAGTTTAGACAGGGAGTCTGAAGCTTTCTTT. It yields the protein CASSLDRESEAFF.

The genes are TRBV10-3 and TRBJ1-1; D is perhaps TRBD1 (6 bases). The length of the CDR3 is 15 residues. The V and J ends lost 4 bases and 0 bases respectively, with 12 bases between them. Germline values: CDR1 ENHRY, CDR2 SYGVKD. The CDR3: CAISARGMMNTEAFF. The CDR3 DNA sequence: TGTGCCATCAGTGCTAGGGGGATGATGAACACTGAAGCTTTCTTT.

The chain couples TRBV10-3 to TRBJ2-2; D not resolved. In germline, CDR1 is ENHRY, CDR2 SYGVKD. The CDR3 consists of 14 residues. Trimming removed 7 bases from V and 6 bases from J, with 15 bases in between. The CDR3 nucleotides read TGTGCCATCACCGCGACGGTACGGGCCGGGGAGCTGTTTTTT. Its translation is CAITATVRAGELFF.

The V gene is TRBV6-5, the J gene TRBJ1-6, with no clear D. Deletions cut 7 bases from V and 5 bases from J, with 15 bases between. The CDR3 consists of 15 residues. Germline V gene lookup returns CDR1 MNHEY and CDR2 SVGAGI. The DNA for the CDR3 is TGTGCCAGCACCCCGTGGGGAGGGAATAATTCACCCCTCCACTTT. It yields the protein CASTPWGGNNSPLHF.

The chain recombines TRBV5-1 with TRBJ2-7; TRBD1 agrees at 7 bases. Per germline, CDR1 SGHRS and CDR2 YFSETQ. Losses at the gene ends were 3 bases for V and 3 bases for J; bases not matched to a gene: 3. There are 13 residues in the CDR3. CDR3 sequence reads: CASSSRTGYEQYF. The DNA of the CDR3 is TGCGCCAGCAGCTCAAGGACAGGCTACGAGCAGTACTTC.

The rearrangement joins TRBV5-1 to TRBJ2-3, with 16 bases identical to TRBD2. In germline, CDR1 is SGHRS, CDR2 YFSETQ. V shed 4 bases, J shed 3 bases, and the junction held 17 bases outside the gene matches. The CDR3 is made up of 21 amino acids. In DNA, the CDR3 is TGCGCCAGCAGCCGCTTGGGACTAGCGGGGGGGGTTCCCCCCTTGACAGATACGCAGTATTTT. This sequence encodes CASSRLGLAGGVPPLTDTQYF.

The chain is built from TRBV11-3 and TRBJ2-3, with 12 bases fitting TRBD2. The length of the CDR3 is 16 residues. J was trimmed by 4 bases and V by 1 base; bases with no gene match: 3. CDR1 and CDR2 from the germline V gene are SGHNT and YENEEA. DNA of the CDR3: TGTGCCAGCAGCTTAGGACTAGCGGGAGCGGCAGATACGCAGTATTTT. Protein product: CASSLGLAGAADTQYF.

The chain recombines TRBV5-1 with TRBJ1-6; possibly TRBD1 for D (6 bases). Germline values: CDR1 SGHRS, CDR2 YFSETQ. The CDR3 is 15 amino acids. Trimming took 4 bases from V and 7 from J, leaving 15 bases between them. The CDR3 DNA is TGCGCCAGCAGCGTAGGGGGTCAGGAAAATTCACCCCTCCACTTT. Translation: CASSVGGQENSPLHF.

The V and J genes are TRBV3-1 (or the pseudogene TRBV3-2) and TRBJ2-3; 8 bases match TRBD1. Trimming took 4 bases from V and 6 from J; bases not matched to a gene: 0. The CDR3 has 12 amino acids. The germline V gene encodes CDR1 LGHDT and CDR2 YNNKEL (reference sequence). This chain's CDR3 is CASSRTGDTQYF. As DNA, the CDR3 is TGTGCCAGCAGCCGGACAGGGGATACGCAGTATTTT.

Regarding this clone: The same CDR3 is also encoded by other DNA sequences in this sample. V is TRBV7-9 and J is TRBJ1-2, with TRBD1 as a possible D gene (6 bases). The V and J ends lost 5 bases and 5 bases respectively, with 12 bases between them. Germline V gene data show CDR1 as SEHNR and CDR2 as FQNEAQ (reference sequence). The CDR3 is 13 amino acids. The CDR3 nucleotides read TGTGCCAGCAGCCTAGGACAGAATTATGGCTACACCTTC. Its translation: CASSLGQNYGYTF.

The gene calls are TRBV10-3 and TRBJ1-6; 7 positions match TRBD1. Trimming took 2 bases from V and 8 from J; bases not matched to a gene: 0. Germline CDR1 ENHRY, CDR2 SYGVKD. This CDR3 spans 13 amino acids. CDR3 sequence (DNA): TGTGCCATCAGTGAGACAGGGGATTCACCCCTCCACTTT. Protein product: CAISETGDSPLHF.

The rearrangement links TRBV19 to TRBJ1-4, with a tentative D call TRBD1 (6 bases). In germline, CDR1 is LNHDA, CDR2 SQIVND (reference sequence). The CDR3 sequence is 14 residues long. The V and J ends lost 3 bases and 8 bases respectively, with 13 bases between them. The CDR3 here is CASSISGAYEKLFF. In DNA form, the CDR3 reads TGTGCCAGTAGTATTTCAGGGGCCTACGAAAAACTGTTTTTT.

The chain combines TRBV6-5 with TRBJ2-2; TRBD1 matches at 8 bases. The CDR3 is 15 residues long. V shed 6 bases, J shed 6 bases, and the junction held 9 bases outside the gene matches. Germline assignment: CDR1 MNHEY and CDR2 SVGAGI. CDR3 in amino acids: CASSPDRAGSGELFF. CDR3 bases: TGTGCCAGCAGCCCGGACAGGGCGGGGTCCGGGGAGCTGTTTTTT.

The CDR3 reads CASSLGVPGNGYTF. CDR3 nucleotides: TGTGCCAGCAGCTTAGGAGTCCCGGGGAATGGCTACACCTTC. The chain employs TRBV11-3 and TRBJ1-2; no clear D. This CDR3 is 14 amino acids long. In germline, CDR1 is SGHNT, CDR2 YENEEA. Trimming took off 1 base at V and 6 bases at J, with 12 bases between the two ends.

This sequence joins TRBV15 and TRBJ1-4; maybe TRBD1 (6 bases). Trimming took off 0 bases at V and 12 bases at J, with 14 bases between the two ends. Germline V gives CDR1 LNHNV, CDR2 YYDKDF (reference sequence). This CDR3 spans 14 amino acids. The CDR3 nucleotides read TGTGCCACCAGCAGAGACCGGCAGGGGAGGGAACTGTTTTTT. Encoded protein: CATSRDRQGRELFF.

The CDR3 DNA sequence: TGTGCCAGCAGCTTAGGGCTCAGGTCAGCCGGGGAGGGCTACACCTTC. Its protein is CASSLGLRSAGEGYTF. The J gene is TRBJ1-2, the V gene TRBV7-2, with D uncertain. The CDR3 consists of 16 residues. The V gene's germline CDR1 is SGHTA and CDR2 FQGNSA. V lost 1 base, J lost 8 bases, and 20 bases lay in between.

This chain uses TRBV3-1 (or the pseudogene TRBV3-2) with TRBJ2-7; TRBD1 might be the D (5 bases). Germline V gene lookup returns CDR1 LGHDT and CDR2 YNNKEL (reference sequence). V lost 5 bases and J 7 bases, leaving 12 bases between the germline ends. The length of the CDR3 is 12 residues. As DNA, the CDR3 is TGTGCCAGCAGCAATACAGGAGAAGAGCAGTACGTC. This sequence encodes CASSNTGEEQYV.